This passage covers 10 T cell receptor beta chains from one sample sequenced in a study of blood T cells in healthy people across ages. Using a J-beta primer mix together with a sample-barcoded 5' primer, a second PCR was run for about 6 to 12 cycles. One entry per CDR3 protein results from TCRdb running MiXCR on the 5' RACE reads. The sample has fewer than 2 million distinct CDR3 sequences; approximately 39% are singletons. Material: blood. The origin of the receptors is a human donor in good health.

The chain employs TRBV9 and TRBJ2-4; D possibly corresponds to TRBD2 (7 bases). Germline V gene data show CDR1 as SGDLS and CDR2 as YYNGEE. CDR3 length equals 17 residues. Trimming pared 4 bases from V and 13 bases from J, leaving 30 bases between. As DNA, the CDR3 is TGTGCCAGCAGCCCACGGGGGGCGGCTAGCACGTTTGGAGAGCAGTACTTC. This codes for CASSPRGAASTFGEQYF.

The rearrangement joins TRBV7-2 to TRBJ2-7, with 14 bases lining up with TRBD2. The CDR3 totals 16 residues. Germline lookup yields CDR1 SGHTA and CDR2 FQGNSA. Trimming removed 5 bases from V and 4 bases from J; junction bases left unmatched: 7. The chain's CDR3 is CASSLTSGGAGYEQYF. In DNA form, the CDR3 reads TGTGCCAGCAGCCTGACTAGCGGGGGGGCGGGTTACGAGCAGTACTTC. Looking up the rest from reference TRBV7-2 and TRBJ2-7 gives the full variable domain: GAGVSQSPSNKVTEKGKDVELRCDPISGHTALYWYRQSLGQGLEFLIYFQGNSAPDKSGLPSDRFSAERTGGSVSTLTIQRTQQEDSAVYLCASSLTSGGAGYEQYFGPGTRLTVT.

At least ten counts were recorded for this clonotype. V gene TRBV10-3 combines with J gene TRBJ2-3; possible D gene TRBD2, 5 bases. Germline-derived CDR1 and CDR2 are ENHRY and SYGVKD. The length of the CDR3 is 14 residues. Trimming removed 6 bases at V and 0 bases at J, with 10 bases between. CDR3 sequence (DNA): TGTGCCATCAGAGCGGTGCTTAGCACAGATACGCAGTATTTT. This gives the protein CAIRAVLSTDTQYF.

There are a few counts of this clonotype. V usage is TRBV12-3 or TRBV12-4 and J usage is TRBJ1-6, with D possibly being TRBD1 (5 bases). Trimming cost V 0 bases and J 7 bases, with 10 bases left between them. The CDR3 is 15 amino acids. The CDR3: CASSLAGSGNSPLHF. CDR3 sequence (DNA): TGTGCCAGCAGTTTAGCAGGTTCAGGGAATTCACCCCTCCACTTT.

The rearrangement links TRBV5-5 to TRBJ1-2; 7 bases are a match to TRBD1. Trimming cost V 3 bases and J 6 bases; bases outside gene matches: 11. This CDR3 is built from 15 residues. Germline V lookup: CDR1 SGHKS, CDR2 YYEKEE (reference sequence). For the CDR3, the DNA is TGTGCCAGCAGCTGGGTTACAGGGGTTTCAGATGGCTACACCTTC. It specifies CASSWVTGVSDGYTF.

The rearrangement uses TRBV9 and TRBJ2-1; D call uncertain. The CDR3 totals 16 residues. Trimming cost V 0 bases and J 10 bases, with 20 bases left between them. From germline, CDR1 is SGDLS and CDR2 YYNGEE. Here the CDR3 reads CASSVGPPTLDGEQFF. CDR3 nucleotide sequence: TGTGCCAGCAGCGTAGGTCCTCCTACTTTGGACGGGGAGCAGTTCTTC.

V and J are TRBV15 and TRBJ2-7; D is unresolved. This CDR3 contains 15 residues. Germline assignment: CDR1 LNHNV and CDR2 YYDKDF (reference sequence). The ends were cut back, 0 bases at V and 5 bases at J, with 14 bases in the middle. CDR3 sequence reads: CATSRDPQALDEQYF. The CDR3 bases are TGTGCCACCAGCAGAGATCCCCAGGCCCTCGACGAGCAGTACTTC.

The rearrangement uses TRBV10-3 and TRBJ1-1; TRBD1 agrees at 7 bases. V lost 5 bases and J lost 7; bases outside the gene matches: 13. This CDR3 has 15 amino acids. Germline lookup yields CDR1 ENHRY and CDR2 SYGVKD. CDR3 sequence (DNA): TGTGCCATCAGTTCACCTGACAGGGATAGGGTTGAAGCTTTCTTT. Translation: CAISSPDRDRVEAFF.

The J gene is TRBJ2-2, the V gene TRBV28; no definite D call. Trimming took off 5 bases at V and 3 bases at J, with 10 bases between the two ends. Per germline, CDR1 MDHEN and CDR2 SYDVKM. The CDR3 consists of 14 residues. In DNA form, the CDR3 reads TGTGCCAGCAGTCCAACAGATTACACCGGGGAGCTGTTTTTT. Encoded protein: CASSPTDYTGELFF.

This chain uses TRBV4-2 with TRBJ1-4; a weak D match, TRBD1 (5 bases). The CDR3 loop spans 15 amino acids. The V gene's germline CDR1 is LGHNA and CDR2 YNFKEQ. Trimming removed 4 bases at V and 9 bases at J, with 18 bases between. Here the CDR3 reads CASSLSGTQDKKLFF. CDR3 nucleotides: TGTGCCAGCAGCCTATCCGGGACCCAGGATAAAAAACTGTTTTTT.